Below, 32 T cell receptor beta chains from the same sample are listed, as sequenced in a study of blood T cell repertoires in COVID-19. This table comes from immunoSEQ multiplex PCR, and its TCRdb copy is limited to in-frame clones, with some not included. Of more than 120,000 clones in the sample, about four fifths were seen once. Sequencing input: peripheral blood. The receptors come from a human donor in a cohort sampled during active COVID-19.

The chain combines TRBV15 with TRBJ2-5, with a weak D call TRBD1 (6 bases). This CDR3 has 14 residues. The V end was cut by 1 base, the J end by 4 bases, with 10 bases between. Germline CDR1 is LNHNV and CDR2 is YYDKDF (reference sequence). CDR3 sequence: CATSRAGTLETQYF. In DNA, the CDR3 is TGTGCCACCAGCAGAGCCGGGACATTAGAGACCCAGTACTTC.

V is TRBV6-5 and J is TRBJ2-1, with 11 bases fitting TRBD1. Looked up from germline, CDR1 is MNHEY and CDR2 is SVGAGI. The CDR3 has 14 amino acids. The V gene end was trimmed by 2 bases and the J gene end by 9 bases; junction bases not matched to a gene: 3. The CDR3 region is CASSYRTGGGEQFF. For the CDR3, the DNA is TGTGCCAGCAGTTACCGGACAGGGGGCGGTGAGCAGTTCTTC.

The rearrangement joins TRBV2 to TRBJ2-3, with unresolved D. CDR3 length equals 14 residues. V was trimmed by 4 bases and J by 0 bases, leaving 8 bases between them. Germline-derived CDR1 and CDR2 are SNHLY and FYNNEI. As DNA, the CDR3 is TGTGCCAGCAGTGCCGGCGGTAGCACAGATACGCAGTATTTT. This encodes CASSAGGSTDTQYF.

The chain carries TRBV25-1 and TRBJ2-6; no definite D call. V gave up 6 bases and J gave up 0 bases, with 12 bases separating them. The CDR3 is made up of 16 amino acids. Germline V CDR1 and CDR2: MGHDK, SYGVNS. The CDR3 DNA follows: TGTGCCAGCAGCCTGATGACTCTCTCTGGGGCCAACGTCCTGACTTTC. This codes for CASSLMTLSGANVLTF.

This clone appeared once. CDR3 DNA: TGTGCCAGCAGCTTCAGCCGCGACAGCGAGCAGTTCTTC. Translation: CASSFSRDSEQFF. The chain links TRBV11-2 to TRBJ2-1; D may be TRBD1 (5 bases). Per germline, CDR1 SGHAT and CDR2 FQNNGV. Trimming shortened V by 3 bases and J by 10 bases, and 13 bases separated the two germline ends. The CDR3 has 13 residues.

The genes are TRBV9 and TRBJ2-2, with 15 bases that match TRBD2. The germline CDR1 and CDR2 sequences are SGDLS and YYNGEE. The ends lost 3 bases at V and 7 bases at J; junction bases unmatched: 4. The CDR3 has 16 residues. The DNA of the CDR3 is TGTGCCAGCAGCGGGACTAGCGGGGGGGCCGACGGGGAGCTGTTTTTT. It translates to CASSGTSGGADGELFF.

The rearrangement joins TRBV4-1 to TRBJ2-1; 7 bases line up with TRBD2. Germline V lookup: CDR1 MGHRA, CDR2 YSYEKL. Trimming took 1 base from V and 7 from J; bases not matched to a gene: 13. This CDR3 region has 17 residues. The CDR3 loop reads CASSQGGGSYPQNEQFF. DNA of the CDR3: TGCGCCAGCAGCCAAGGTGGCGGGAGTTACCCTCAGAATGAGCAGTTCTTC.

The CDR3 bases are TGTGCCAGCAGCTGGCCGGGACTAGCGGGGAAGATAGATACGCAGTATTTT. Translated, it gives CASSWPGLAGKIDTQYF. The gene calls are TRBV13 and TRBJ2-3; 13 bases are a match to TRBD2. V was clipped by 4 bases and J by 5 bases; unmatched bases: 9. CDR1 is PRHDT, CDR2 FYEKMQ, per germline (reference sequence). The CDR3 covers 17 residues.

This clone was counted once. The chain employs TRBV5-6 and TRBJ2-7, with D possibly TRBD1 on 6 matching bases. The germline gives CDR1 SGHDT, CDR2 YYEEEE. The CDR3 has 14 amino acids. Trimming shortened V by 4 bases and J by 0 bases, and 11 bases separated the two germline ends. The CDR3 reads CASSQDRASYEQYV. The CDR3 DNA sequence: TGTGCCAGCAGCCAGGACAGAGCCTCCTACGAGCAGTACGTC.

This clone has a count of ten or more. This chain uses TRBV29-1 with TRBJ2-7, with D possibly TRBD1 on 6 matching bases. Trimming shortened V by 4 bases and J by 5 bases, and 18 bases separated the two germline ends. From germline, CDR1 is SQVTM and CDR2 ANQGSEA. This CDR3 comprises 14 residues. The CDR3 DNA reads as TGCAGCGTTGGACACCGACAGGACGGGGACGAGCAGTACTTC. Translation gives CSVGHRQDGDEQYF.

The V gene is TRBV4-1, the J gene TRBJ2-1; 8 positions agree with TRBD2. The CDR3 is 16 residues long. Germline loops: CDR1 MGHRA, CDR2 YSYEKL. V lost 6 bases and J lost 2; bases outside the gene matches: 9. CDR3 in amino acids: CASSSQLAAPYNEQFF. The DNA of the CDR3 is TGCGCCAGCAGTAGCCAACTAGCGGCCCCCTACAATGAGCAGTTCTTC.

The chain recombines TRBV19 with TRBJ1-2; 9 positions match TRBD1. Germline CDR1 is LNHDA and CDR2 is SQIVND (reference sequence). The CDR3 covers 15 residues. V lost 5 bases to trimming and J lost 4 bases; unmatched junction nucleotides: 8. CDR3 sequence: CASSFRQGGVYGYTF. CDR3 nucleotides: TGTGCCAGTAGTTTTCGACAGGGGGGAGTCTATGGCTACACCTTC.

This sequence joins TRBV6-1 and TRBJ1-5; no reliable D call. This CDR3 contains 12 residues. Looked up from germline, CDR1 is MNHNS and CDR2 is SASEGT. V gave up 3 bases and J gave up 10 bases, with 10 bases separating them. The CDR3 loop reads CASSERKGPQHF. The CDR3 nucleotides read TGTGCCAGCAGTGAGAGGAAAGGACCCCAGCATTTT.

The chain employs TRBV20-1 and TRBJ2-3; 9 bases line up with TRBD2. In germline, CDR1 is DFQATT, CDR2 SNEGSKA (reference sequence). This CDR3 comprises 14 residues. V was clipped by 3 bases and J by 3 bases; unmatched bases: 4. The CDR3 DNA is TGCAGTGCTAGTATAGCGGGAGCAACAGATACGCAGTATTTT. As protein: CSASIAGATDTQYF.

V and J are TRBV6-5 and TRBJ2-3; 9 bases match TRBD1. The V segment lost 5 bases and the J segment 6 bases; nucleotides outside the gene matches: 6. The germline V gene has CDR1 MNHEY and CDR2 SVGAGI. The CDR3 runs 14 residues. For the CDR3, the DNA is TGTGCCAGCAGTCGGGACAGGGTGTGGGATACGCAGTATTTT. Translation gives CASSRDRVWDTQYF.

The chain recombines TRBV5-4 with TRBJ1-2, with 8 bases that match TRBD1. The length of the CDR3 is 16 residues. Germline CDR1 and CDR2: SGHNT and YYREEE (reference sequence). The V segment lost 2 bases and the J segment 0 bases; nucleotides outside the gene matches: 6. The CDR3 region has the DNA TGTGCCAGCAGCTTAGGACAGGGACAAGCTAACTATGGCTACACCTTC. Protein: CASSLGQGQANYGYTF.

This clone was recorded a few times. Its ends do not fully match the called genes, so a read error is possible. The V call is TRBV6-5, the J call TRBJ1-1; D uncertain. Per germline, CDR1 MNHEY and CDR2 SVGAGI. This CDR3 is 13 amino acids long. DNA for the CDR3: TGTGCCAGCAGTGACTCGAGAGGCCGAGGAGCTTTCTTT. Protein product: CASSDSRGRGAFF.

V usage is TRBV4-1 and J usage is TRBJ1-1; D might be TRBD1 (6 bases). Germline-derived CDR1 and CDR2 are MGHRA and YSYEKL. The CDR3 length is 15 residues. V was trimmed by 0 bases and J by 1 base, leaving 9 bases between them. DNA of the CDR3: TGCGCCAGCAGCCAAGATCACAGGGCGAACACTGAAGCTTTCTTT. Amino acid sequence: CASSQDHRANTEAFF.

The rearrangement uses TRBV6-2 or TRBV6-3 and TRBJ2-3; D gene uncertain. V dropped 0 bases and J dropped 5 bases, with 12 bases sitting between them. This CDR3 region has 15 residues. CDR1 is MNHEY and CDR2 is SVGEGT in the germline V gene. The CDR3 sequence is CASSYSSSSGDTQYF. CDR3 DNA sequence: TGTGCCAGCAGTTACTCGAGTAGTTCCGGAGATACGCAGTATTTT.

In its sample, this clone was seen a few times. A read error may account for a junction end that differs from germline. V gene TRBV7-7 combines with J gene TRBJ2-2; TRBD2 might be the D (5 bases). Germline lookup yields CDR1 SSHAT and CDR2 FNYEAQ (reference sequence). The CDR3 length is 15 residues. CDR3 region: CASREAVTNTGELFF. CDR3 DNA sequence: TGTGCTAGCAGAGAAGCGGTTACGAACACCGGGGAGCTGTTTTTT.

This chain connects TRBV3-1 (or the pseudogene TRBV3-2) to TRBJ2-5, with 7 bases matching TRBD1. CDR1 is LGHDT, CDR2 YNNKEL, per germline (reference sequence). The V gene end was trimmed by 4 bases and the J gene end by 2 bases; junction bases not matched to a gene: 7. The CDR3 runs 15 residues. CDR3 in amino acids: CASSPLGTVQETQYF. CDR3 bases: TGTGCCAGCAGCCCTCTAGGGACAGTACAAGAGACCCAGTACTTC.

The CDR3 bases are TGTGCCAGCAGTTTCAGGGGAAGAGGAAACACCGGGGAGCTGTTTTTT. Its translation: CASSFRGRGNTGELFF. This chain links TRBV7-3 with TRBJ2-2; D perhaps matches TRBD1 (6 bases). V was clipped by 6 bases and J by 2 bases, with 16 bases between them. The CDR3 is 16 amino acids. Germline lookup yields CDR1 SGHTA and CDR2 FQGTGA.

The V and J genes are TRBV19 and TRBJ1-5; the D gene is possibly TRBD1 (6 bases). Trimming shortened V by 6 bases and J by 9 bases, and 18 bases separated the two germline ends. There are 14 residues in the CDR3. Germline CDR1 and CDR2: LNHDA and SQIVND (reference sequence). The CDR3 is CASSTGQRGGPQHF. The CDR3 DNA sequence: TGTGCCAGTAGCACCGGACAGCGGGGCGGGCCCCAGCATTTT.

The chain joins TRBV2 to TRBJ1-6; TRBD1 matches 7 bases. Germline CDR1 SNHLY, CDR2 FYNNEI. This CDR3 region has 14 residues. With 9 bases clipped from V and 10 bases from J, the junction kept 12 bases outside the gene matches. The CDR3 coding sequence is TGTGCCAGTCAACCGGGACAGTTGCCATCACCCCTCCACTTT. This sequence encodes CASQPGQLPSPLHF.

This chain connects TRBV27 to TRBJ2-3; D is possibly TRBD2 (6 bases). Germline V gene lookup returns CDR1 MNHEY and CDR2 SMNVEV (reference sequence). The length of the CDR3 is 13 residues. Here the CDR3 reads CASWTIGTDTQYF. The CDR3 DNA reads as TGTGCTAGCTGGACTATCGGCACAGATACGCAGTATTTT.

The V and J genes are TRBV2 and TRBJ2-1; no firm D call. Germline values: CDR1 SNHLY, CDR2 FYNNEI. Trimming cost V 9 bases and J 0 bases, with 18 bases left between them. The CDR3 runs to 16 residues. This CDR3 is CASEERLTSSYNEQFF. In nucleotides, the CDR3 is TGTGCCAGTGAAGAACGCCTAACGAGCTCCTACAATGAGCAGTTCTTC.

The chain is built from TRBV5-1 and TRBJ1-3, with D hard to call. CDR3 size: 13 residues. Germline V lookup: CDR1 SGHRS, CDR2 YFSETQ. V lost 5 bases, J lost 3 bases, and 9 bases lay in between. Here the CDR3 reads CASRESNGNTIYF. The CDR3 region has the DNA TGCGCCAGCAGAGAAAGCAATGGAAACACCATATATTTT.

The V gene is TRBV4-2, the J gene TRBJ1-6, with D unclear. The V gene lost 6 bases and the J gene lost 5 bases, with 14 bases spanning the gap. The CDR3 contains 15 residues. Germline CDR1 reads LGHNA; CDR2 reads YNFKEQ. The CDR3 sequence: CASSPPAGNNSPLHF. The CDR3 coding sequence is TGTGCCAGCAGTCCTCCGGCGGGGAATAATTCACCCCTCCACTTT.

The chain employs TRBV27 and TRBJ1-1, with D possibly TRBD1 on 5 matching bases. The germline V gene encodes CDR1 MNHEY and CDR2 SMNVEV (reference sequence). The CDR3 is made up of 13 amino acids. Trimming left V 4 bases short and J 8 bases short, with 14 bases between. CDR3 sequence: CASSWDYTSEAFF. CDR3 in DNA: TGTGCCAGCAGTTGGGACTACACATCGGAAGCTTTCTTT.

This clone appeared a single time. The gene calls are TRBV19 and TRBJ2-3, with 8 bases fitting TRBD1. The CDR3 loop spans 16 amino acids. Germline V gene sequence: CDR1 LNHDA, CDR2 SQIVND (reference sequence). V lost 0 bases, J lost 0 bases, and 2 bases stayed unmatched. The chain's CDR3 is CASSIEWDRSTDTQYF. In DNA form, the CDR3 reads TGTGCCAGTAGTATAGAGTGGGACAGGAGCACAGATACGCAGTATTTT. Supplemented by reference TRBV19 and TRBJ2-3, the full variable domain reads DGGITQSPKYLFRKEGQNVTLSCEQNLNHDAMYWYRQDPGQGLRLIYYSQIVNDFQKGDIAEGYSVSREKKESFPLTVTSAQKNPTAFYLCASSIEWDRSTDTQYFGPGTRLTVL.

The chain uses TRBV27 and TRBJ2-7; D not certain. CDR3 length equals 14 residues. The V gene's germline CDR1 is MNHEY and CDR2 SMNVEV (reference sequence). V was clipped by 5 bases and J by 6 bases, with 17 bases between them. CDR3 in amino acids: CASSDGRFAPEQYF. DNA for the CDR3: TGTGCCAGCAGTGATGGGCGATTCGCCCCCGAGCAGTACTTC.

The V gene is TRBV6-6, the J gene TRBJ1-2; 10 bases map to TRBD1. The V gene end was trimmed by 4 bases and the J gene end by 3 bases; junction bases not matched to a gene: 8. The germline V gene has CDR1 MNHNY and CDR2 SVGAGI (reference sequence). The CDR3 covers 16 residues. The CDR3: CASSSTGTGVDYGYTF. The CDR3 nucleotides are TGTGCCAGCAGTTCTACCGGGACAGGGGTTGACTATGGCTACACCTTC.